The next 14 T cell receptor beta chains were all read from a single sample in a study of cytomegalovirus exposure and HLA in healthy donors. PCR involved 60 Vbeta and 13 Jbeta primers. The repertoire was sequenced with immunoSEQ multiplex PCR; TCRdb's copy has only in-frame clones and lacks some. Among about 140,000 clones listed, over 50% were seen once. The sample was PBMCs. Receptors were obtained from a human donor in good health.

Worth noting for this clone: Additional DNA sequences in this sample encode the identical CDR3. The chain is built from TRBV29-1 and TRBJ2-7; possible D gene TRBD2, 6 bases. V was trimmed by 6 bases and J by 3 bases, leaving 15 bases between them. CDR1 and CDR2 from the germline V gene are SQVTM and ANQGSEA. The CDR3 extends over 13 amino acids. In DNA, the CDR3 is TGCAGCGTCGGGGAGGACACTAGCTACGAGCAGTACTTC. It is translated as CSVGEDTSYEQYF.

The gene calls are TRBV5-1 and TRBJ2-7; no clear D gene. V was pared by 8 bases and J by 3 bases, with 18 bases between. This CDR3 contains 14 residues. CDR1 and CDR2 from the germline V gene are SGHRS and YFSETQ. This CDR3 reads CASYVGGGLYEQYF. The CDR3 coding sequence is TGCGCCAGTTATGTCGGTGGTGGTCTCTACGAGCAGTACTTC.

Comments on this clone: At one of its ends the junction is not consistent with the germline gene, which may arise from a read error. V usage is TRBV4-1 and J usage is TRBJ2-5; a weak D match, TRBD2 (5 bases). The CDR3 is 14 residues long. The germline CDR1 and CDR2 sequences are MGHRA and YSYEKL. CDR3 residues: CASSQGGLQEAQYF. In nucleotides, the CDR3 is TGCGCCAGCAGCCAAGGCGGGCTACAAGAGGCCCAGTACTTC.

This chain uses TRBV6-1 with TRBJ2-7, with TRBD2 matching 7 bases. The J segment lost 7 bases and the V segment lost 3 bases, leaving 9 bases of the junction unmatched. The CDR3 is 14 residues long. Germline V gene sequence: CDR1 MNHNS, CDR2 SASEGT. The DNA of the CDR3 is TGTGCCAGCAGTGACCAACCGGGACTATGGGAGCAGTACTTC. This gives the protein CASSDQPGLWEQYF.

V and J are TRBV27 and TRBJ2-6, with 7 bases that match TRBD2. The CDR3 runs 16 residues. The junction had 2 bases not matched to a gene; V was cut back by 3 bases and J by 0 bases. Germline V gives CDR1 MNHEY, CDR2 SMNVEV (reference sequence). The CDR3 protein is CASSLSGNSGANVLTF. The DNA of the CDR3 is TGTGCCAGCAGTTTGAGCGGGAACTCTGGGGCCAACGTCCTGACTTTC.

This clone was detected only a few times. J is TRBJ2-1 and V is TRBV19; 7 bases agree with TRBD2. The CDR3 totals 16 residues. Trimming cost V 1 base and J 2 bases; bases outside gene matches: 5. Looked up from germline, CDR1 is LNHDA and CDR2 is SQIVND (reference sequence). The CDR3 sequence: CASSIVGGLPYNEQFF. The CDR3, as DNA: TGTGCCAGTAGTATAGTGGGGGGACTACCCTACAATGAGCAGTTCTTC.

V and J are TRBV18 and TRBJ2-2; tentative D call: TRBD2 (6 bases). The V end was cut by 0 bases, the J end by 5 bases, with 28 bases between. This CDR3 has 21 residues. CDR1 and CDR2 from the germline V gene are KGHSH and LQKENI. The CDR3 spells CASSPPCISLGFGTQTGELFF. In DNA, the CDR3 is TGTGCCAGCTCACCACCGTGTATTTCGTTAGGTTTCGGGACTCAAACCGGGGAGCTGTTTTTT.

CDR3 sequence (DNA): TGTGCCAGCAGCTTAGCACTAGCGCCCAATGAGCAGTTCTTC. As protein: CASSLALAPNEQFF. The chain employs TRBV7-6 and TRBJ2-1; 7 bases fit TRBD2. V lost 0 bases to trimming and J lost 6 bases; unmatched junction nucleotides: 2. Germline V CDR1 and CDR2: SGHVS, FNYEAQ. The CDR3 contains 14 residues.

The chain joins TRBV29-1 to TRBJ2-1, with 12 bases identical to TRBD2. Per the germline V gene, CDR1 is SQVTM and CDR2 is ANQGSEA. V lost 1 base, J lost 12 bases, and 4 bases stayed unmatched. The CDR3 extends over 13 amino acids. The DNA for the CDR3 is TGCAGCGTTGAAGGACTAGCGGGAGACGGGCAGTTCTTC. As protein: CSVEGLAGDGQFF.

The genes are TRBV19 and TRBJ2-2, with D perhaps matching TRBD2 (5 bases). The germline V gene encodes CDR1 LNHDA and CDR2 SQIVND (reference sequence). The ends were cut back, 2 bases at V and 5 bases at J, with 9 bases in the middle. The CDR3 is 14 residues long. The CDR3 DNA reads TGTGCCAGTAGTATATTAGCGTCAACCGGGGAGCTGTTTTTT. Translation gives CASSILASTGELFF.

The rearrangement links TRBV12-5 to TRBJ2-1, with TRBD2 identical over 15 bases. The germline V gene encodes CDR1 LGHNT and CDR2 FRNRAP. There are 18 residues in the CDR3. V lost 4 bases and J lost 2; bases outside the gene matches: 6. CDR3 coding DNA: TGTGCTAGTGGTTCGGGACTAGCGGGAGGAGGGCCCTACAATGAGCAGTTCTTC. This codes for CASGSGLAGGGPYNEQFF. Complete variable domain (other parts from reference TRBV12-5 and TRBJ2-1): DARVTQTPRHKVTEMGQEVTMRCQPILGHNTVFWYRQTMMQGLELLAYFRNRAPLDDSGMPKDRFSAEMPDATLATLKIQPSEPRDSAVYFCASGSGLAGGGPYNEQFFGPGTRLTVL.

The V call is TRBV28, the J call TRBJ1-4; D is possibly TRBD1 (5 bases). This CDR3 has 15 amino acids. Looked up from germline, CDR1 is MDHEN and CDR2 is SYDVKM. The V gene lost 6 bases and the J gene lost 5 bases, with 16 bases spanning the gap. The CDR3 protein is CASSPRTPANEKLFF. The CDR3 DNA follows: TGTGCCAGCAGCCCTCGGACACCTGCAAATGAAAAACTGTTTTTT. The full variable domain, rest sourced from reference TRBV28 and TRBJ1-4, is DVKVTQSSRYLVKRTGEKVFLECVQDMDHENMFWYRQDPGLGLRLIYFSYDVKMKEKGDIPEGYSVSREKKERFSLILESASTNQTSMYLCASSPRTPANEKLFFGSGTQLSVL.

The V and J genes are TRBV7-2 and TRBJ2-2, with D maybe TRBD1 (5 bases). Germline V CDR1 and CDR2: SGHTA, FQGNSA. The CDR3 loop spans 14 amino acids. V lost 5 bases to trimming and J lost 13 bases, with 20 bases between them. The CDR3 DNA is TGTGCCAGCAGCCCCGCCGGGCTTACAAGGGGGCTGTTTTTT. It is translated as CASSPAGLTRGLFF.

This clone showed up just a few times. This chain links TRBV28 with TRBJ2-1, with 10 bases matching TRBD2. Losses at the gene ends were 6 bases for V and 9 bases for J; bases not matched to a gene: 11. Germline CDR1 reads MDHEN; CDR2 reads SYDVKM. This CDR3 comprises 15 residues. CDR3 sequence reads: CASSRPSGSVSEQFF. The CDR3 bases are TGTGCCAGCAGCAGGCCTAGCGGGAGTGTCAGTGAGCAGTTCTTC.